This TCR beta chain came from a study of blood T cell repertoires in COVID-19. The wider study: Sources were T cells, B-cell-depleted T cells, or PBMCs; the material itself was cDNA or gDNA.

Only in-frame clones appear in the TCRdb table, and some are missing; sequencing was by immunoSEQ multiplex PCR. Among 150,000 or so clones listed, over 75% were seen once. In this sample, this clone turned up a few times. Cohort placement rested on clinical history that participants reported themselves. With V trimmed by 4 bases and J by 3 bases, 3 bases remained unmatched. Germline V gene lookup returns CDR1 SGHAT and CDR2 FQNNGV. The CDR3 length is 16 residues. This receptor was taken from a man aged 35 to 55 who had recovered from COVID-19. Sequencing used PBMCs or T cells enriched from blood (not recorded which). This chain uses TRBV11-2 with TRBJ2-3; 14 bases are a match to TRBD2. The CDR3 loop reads CASSSTSGGATDTQYF. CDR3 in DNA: TGTGCCAGCAGCTCGACTAGCGGGGGGGCGACAGATACGCAGTATTTT. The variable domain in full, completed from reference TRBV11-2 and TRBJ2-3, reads EAGVAQSPRYKIIEKRQSVAFWCNPISGHATLYWYQQILGQGPKLLIQFQNNGVVDDSQLPKDRFSAERLKGVDSTLKIQPAKLEDSAVYLCASSSTSGGATDTQYFGPGTRLTVL.